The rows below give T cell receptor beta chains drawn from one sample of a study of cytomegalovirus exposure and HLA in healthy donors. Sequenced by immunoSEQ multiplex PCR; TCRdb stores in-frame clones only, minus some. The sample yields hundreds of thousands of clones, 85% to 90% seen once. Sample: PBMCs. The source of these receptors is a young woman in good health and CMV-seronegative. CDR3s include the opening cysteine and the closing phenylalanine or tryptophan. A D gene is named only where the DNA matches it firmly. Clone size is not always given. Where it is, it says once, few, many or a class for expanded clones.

TGTGCCAGCAGCTTACGGGATCAGCCCCAGCATTTT	CASSLRDQPQHF	once	TRBV7-2	TRBJ1-5	.
TGTGCCTGCACCGGGACAGGGAGTGCACTAGGAGGCTACACCTTC	CACTGTGSALGGYTF	.	TRBV30	TRBJ1-2	TRBD1
TGCGCCAGCAGCTTGGGGCAAGCGGGCCAAGAGACCCAGTACTTC	CASSLGQAGQETQYF	.	TRBV5-1	TRBJ2-5	.
TGCGCCAGCAGCTTAGACCTCGGACTAGCGGGCTACGAGCAGTACTTC	CASSLDLGLAGYEQYF	.	TRBV5-1	TRBJ2-7	TRBD2
TGCGCCAGCAGCCCCCCGGGACAGTCCGGATTCTACACCTTC	CASSPPGQSGFYTF	.	TRBV5-1	TRBJ1-2	TRBD1
TGTGCCGTACCCAGGGGGCTCGGGGTTCAGGCCACAGATACGCAGTATTTT	CAVPRGLGVQATDTQYF	.	TRBV2	TRBJ2-3	TRBD1
TGCGCCAGCAGTGATGTGGGCTCATATAATTCACCCCTCCACTTT	CASSDVGSYNSPLHF	once	TRBV10-2	TRBJ1-6	.
TGTGCCAGCAGTTTTATTAACAGTTTTAACTATGGCTACACCTTC	CASSFINSFNYGYTF	once	TRBV28	TRBJ1-2	.
TGCGCCAGCCGCTCCCTGGGAGACACTGAAGCTTTCTTT	CASRSLGDTEAFF	.	TRBV5-1	TRBJ1-1	.
TGCGCCAGCAGCCAAGTTCTGCGCGGGCGCCCCTACGAGCAGTACTTC	CASSQVLRGRPYEQYF	.	TRBV4-1	TRBJ2-7	.
TGTGCCATCAGGAGCGGACAGGGGAGCGAGCAGTACTTC	CAIRSGQGSEQYF	.	TRBV10-3	TRBJ2-7	TRBD1
TGTGCCAGCAGTTATGACAGGGCATGGGAAAAACTGTTTTTT	CASSYDRAWEKLFF	.	TRBV6-1	TRBJ1-4	TRBD1
TGCAGCGCCCAGGGTAATGAGCAGTTCTTC	CSAQGNEQFF	.	TRBV29-1	TRBJ2-1	.
TGCGCCAGCAGCCACGGGAGGGACTACGAGCAGTACTTC	CASSHGRDYEQYF	.	TRBV4-3	TRBJ2-7	TRBD2
TGTGCCAGCAGCTTGGAGGACAGCTCCTACGAGCAGTACTTC	CASSLEDSSYEQYF	once	TRBV5-6	TRBJ2-7	.
TGCGCCCACCAGGGCCCCTCCACTGAAGCTTTCTTT	CAHQGPSTEAFF	.	TRBV29-1	TRBJ1-1	.
TGTGCCAACAGTCCTAGCGGGAGACCCGATACGCAGTATTTT	CANSPSGRPDTQYF	.	TRBV27	TRBJ2-3	TRBD2
TGTGCCAGCAGCTTAGGGACTGGGACCTACGAGCAGTACTTC	CASSLGTGTYEQYF	.	TRBV7-9	TRBJ2-7	.
TGTGCCAGCTCACCAGGTGGACTCCCTTCTGGGGAGCTGTTTTTT	CASSPGGLPSGELFF	.	TRBV18	TRBJ2-2	.
TGTGCCTGGAGTTCTCGTCCCGGACAGGGTACCTACGAGCAGTACTTC	CAWSSRPGQGTYEQYF	.	TRBV30	TRBJ2-7	TRBD1
TGTGCCAGCAGTTTAACTCCCCTCGATACGCAGTATTTT	CASSLTPLDTQYF	.	TRBV27	TRBJ2-3	.
TGTGCCAGCAGCGTAGCTCCACTTAACACTGAAGCTTTCTTT	CASSVAPLNTEAFF	.	TRBV9	TRBJ1-1	.
TGTGCCAGCGGGAGTAGCGGCTACTCCTACAATGAGCAGTTCTTC	CASGSSGYSYNEQFF	.	TRBV6-6	TRBJ2-1	.
TGTGCCAGCAGCCAAAACAGGGCCCTTAGGGGAAACACCATATATTTT	CASSQNRALRGNTIYF	.	TRBV4-2	TRBJ1-3	.
TGTGCCAGCAGTTTGGGCCCCGGCCTAGCCGATGTAGATACGCAGTATTTT	CASSLGPGLADVDTQYF	.	TRBV27	TRBJ2-3	.
TGTGCCAGCAGCTTATCATTCAATGAGCAGTTCTTC	CASSLSFNEQFF	few	TRBV7-9	TRBJ2-1	.
TGTGCCAGCAGCTTAACTATCGGTCAGACCGACAATGAGCAGTTCTTC	CASSLTIGQTDNEQFF	once	TRBV7-6	TRBJ2-1	.
TGTGCCAGCAGCTTTTTCGGGACTGTCCGTCGGCAGCAGTTCTTC	CASSFFGTVRRQQFF	.	TRBV27	TRBJ2-1	.
TGCGCCAGCAGCTTGACAGAATACGAGCAGTACTTC	CASSLTEYEQYF	.	TRBV5-1	TRBJ2-7	.
TGTGCCAGTAGGCGACAGGTCACAGATACGCAGTATTTT	CASRRQVTDTQYF	once	TRBV19	TRBJ2-3	.
TGTGCCAGCAGCTTACCGACAGGGGGATCCTACGAGCAGTACTTC	CASSLPTGGSYEQYF	once	TRBV7-2	TRBJ2-7	TRBD1
TGCGCCAGCAGCTCGGGGGAAAATCAGCCCCAGCATTTT	CASSSGENQPQHF	.	TRBV5-1	TRBJ1-5	.
TGTGCCAGCAGACCACAGCCGGGACAACAAGAGACCCAGTACTTC	CASRPQPGQQETQYF	once	TRBV6-1	TRBJ2-5	.
TGTGCCAGCAGTGATAGGGCAGGGAGGACTGAAGCTTTCTTT	CASSDRAGRTEAFF	.	TRBV2	TRBJ1-1	.
TGTGCCAGCAGCTTTGGCGGGACTCTCTACGAGCAGTACTTC	CASSFGGTLYEQYF	.	TRBV5-4	TRBJ2-7	.
TGTGCCACCAGCGACGAGGGACAAAGAAACGGACTAGCGGGAATTTGGCATACGCAGTATTTT	CATSDEGQRNGLAGIWHTQYF	.	TRBV15	TRBJ2-3	TRBD2
TGTGCCTGGAGTAGCGGGAGGTCTTACCCTCTAAACACAGATACGCAGTATTTT	CAWSSGRSYPLNTDTQYF	.	TRBV30	TRBJ2-3	TRBD2
TGTGCCATCAGTGAGTCGGCGGGGGCGGGCTATGGCTACACCTTC	CAISESAGAGYGYTF	.	TRBV10-3	TRBJ1-2	.
TGTGCCAGCAGCCTACCGGGGGGGCCCTACGAGCAGTACTTC	CASSLPGGPYEQYF	.	TRBV13	TRBJ2-7	TRBD2
TGTGCCATCAGTGAGCAGGTAACCGGGGAGCTGTTTTTT	CAISEQVTGELFF	.	TRBV10-3	TRBJ2-2	.
TGTGCCAGCAGCTTAGGCCGACTAACTAGCGAGTTTAGGGATGAGCAGTTCTTC	CASSLGRLTSEFRDEQFF	.	TRBV7-9	TRBJ2-1	TRBD2
TGTGCCAGCAGTCCTAGCGGGGTTAGCACAGATACGCAGTATTTT	CASSPSGVSTDTQYF	once	TRBV7-9	TRBJ2-3	TRBD2
TGCAGCGCGGGAGAGGAGGGATTTATGGAAACTGAAGCTTTCTTT	CSAGEEGFMETEAFF	.	TRBV29-1	TRBJ1-1	.
TGTGCCATCAGTGAGGGCGGTGTCACCTCCCCAAACACTGAAGCTTTCTTT	CAISEGGVTSPNTEAFF	.	TRBV10-3	TRBJ1-1	.
TGTGCCAGCAGTCCCGGGACAGGGTTACACGAGCAGTACTTC	CASSPGTGLHEQYF	.	TRBV6-4	TRBJ2-7	TRBD1
TGTGCCAGCAGTCCAAGCGGGGGGGCCTACAATGAGCAGTTCTTC	CASSPSGGAYNEQFF	.	TRBV6-5	TRBJ2-1	TRBD2
TGTGCCAGCAGCAAAGACCGGAACAGAGTCACAGATACGCAGTATTTT	CASSKDRNRVTDTQYF	.	TRBV11-2	TRBJ2-3	.
TGTGCCAGCAGCCCCCCCTTGATAGCGGGCACCGGGGAGCTGTTTTTT	CASSPPLIAGTGELFF	.	TRBV5-5	TRBJ2-2	TRBD2
TGCGCCAGCAGCGGATCGGGACTAGCGGATTACAATGAGCAGTTCTTC	CASSGSGLADYNEQFF	once	TRBV5-1	TRBJ2-1	TRBD2
TGTGCCAGCAGCTTATCCGGGGGGCCAGCGAACACCGGGGAGCTGTTTTTT	CASSLSGGPANTGELFF	.	TRBV7-9	TRBJ2-2	.
TGTGCCACCAGCGGACAGGGTTATGGAAACACCATATATTTT	CATSGQGYGNTIYF	.	TRBV15	TRBJ1-3	TRBD1
TGTGCCAGCAGTTTTATCTCAGATACGCAGTATTTT	CASSFISDTQYF	.	TRBV28	TRBJ2-3	.
TGTGCCAGCAGCTTCTGGGCAGGGGTTAATGAAAAACTGTTTTTT	CASSFWAGVNEKLFF	.	TRBV5-5	TRBJ1-4	.
TGTGCCAGCAGCTCCTCACAATCCCCCTACGAGCAGTACTTC	CASSSSQSPYEQYF	.	TRBV5-4	TRBJ2-7	.
TGTGCCAGCAGCTTTGGTTTGCGGGGGGGCGTTGAGCAGTTCTTC	CASSFGLRGGVEQFF	.	TRBV11-2	TRBJ2-1	TRBD2
TGTGCCAGCAGTTTGACCGGGACAGGGCCACTGTTTTTT	CASSLTGTGPLFF	.	TRBV11-2	TRBJ1-4	TRBD1
TGTGCCAGCAGTTACAGGGAGGGTGCAGCTAATGAAAAACTGTTTTTT	CASSYREGAANEKLFF	.	TRBV6-6	TRBJ1-4	.